Following are 22 T cell receptor beta chains from one sample sequenced in a study of T-cell reconstitution after alpha-beta-depleted transplantation in children. Unique molecular identifiers were incorporated when the TCRbeta library was constructed. Each CDR3 protein is one row after TCRdb ran MiXCR on the PCR reads. The sample contains some 290,000 distinct CDR3 sequences, approximately 23% of which appear only once. The sequencing here drew on PBMCs, mostly from graft donor cells, taken 180 days after TCRalphabeta/CD19-depleted stem cell transplant. These receptors were collected from a male patient younger than 18 who had a stem cell transplant for acute lymphoblastic leukemia, so the T cells may come from the graft donor.

The chain links TRBV14 to TRBJ2-1; the match to TRBD1 covers 7 bases. V was pared by 4 bases and J by 2 bases, with 5 bases of the junction left unmatched. Germline V gene data show CDR1 as SGHDN and CDR2 as FVKESK. The CDR3 is made up of 15 amino acids. The CDR3 coding sequence is TGTGCCAGCAGCCTACGGCAGGGGGCCTACAATGAGCAGTTCTTC. This gives the protein CASSLRQGAYNEQFF.

The sample holds a few counts of this clonotype. The chain joins TRBV3-1 to TRBJ2-1, with D unclear. V was shortened by 4 bases and J by 6 bases, with 37 bases between the two germline ends. There are 22 residues in the CDR3. CDR1 and CDR2 from the germline V gene are LGHDT and YNNKEL (reference sequence). The CDR3 reads CASSRFLVPRGSPYRYSNEQFF. CDR3 in DNA: TGTGCCAGCAGCCGCTTCCTAGTCCCGAGAGGTTCACCATATCGATACTCCAATGAGCAGTTCTTC.

Many counts were recorded for this clonotype. This rearrangement joins TRBV12-3 or TRBV12-4 to TRBJ1-2; no clear D. CDR3 length: 11 residues. With 3 bases removed from V and 4 bases from J, the gap between germline ends came to 3 bases. The CDR3 protein is CASSFGYGYTF. CDR3 sequence (DNA): TGTGCCAGCAGTTTCGGCTATGGCTACACCTTC.

This CDR3 is CASSLISVSNQPQHF. In DNA, the CDR3 is TGTGCCAGCAGCTTGATATCTGTATCCAATCAGCCCCAGCATTTT. The J gene is TRBJ1-5, the V gene TRBV5-8; D ambiguous. CDR1 is SGHTS, CDR2 YDEGEE, per germline. Trimming shortened V by 1 base and J by 3 bases, and 11 bases separated the two germline ends. This CDR3 has 15 amino acids.

This clonotype was seen repeatedly, ten times or more. The chain joins TRBV4-1 to TRBJ2-7, with 8 bases identical to TRBD2. The CDR3 sequence is 15 residues long. Germline loops: CDR1 MGHRA, CDR2 YSYEKL. The trim removed 4 bases at V and 0 bases at J, leaving 5 bases unmatched. For the CDR3, the DNA is TGCGCCAGCAGCCGTACCGGGACTAGCTCCTACGAGCAGTACTTC. Its protein is CASSRTGTSSYEQYF.

The chain couples TRBV29-1 to TRBJ1-2, with D possibly TRBD1 on 5 matching bases. Germline-derived CDR1 and CDR2 are SQVTM and ANQGSEA. The CDR3 contains 15 residues. V was pared by 0 bases and J by 2 bases, with 13 bases between. The CDR3 region has the DNA TGCAGCGTTGAAGATTGGGGGACGGAAAACTATGGCTACACCTTC. Translated: CSVEDWGTENYGYTF.

This chain joins TRBV5-1 and TRBJ2-7, with D possibly matching TRBD1 (5 bases). The CDR3 extends over 11 amino acids. The germline V gene has CDR1 SGHRS and CDR2 YFSETQ. V lost 6 bases and J 4 bases, leaving 8 bases between the germline ends. The CDR3 bases are TGCGCCAGCAAAGGGGATTACGAGCAGTACTTC. It yields the protein CASKGDYEQYF.

The rearrangement links TRBV6-1 to TRBJ2-7; TRBD2 matches 7 bases. This CDR3 has 13 residues. CDR1 is MNHNS, CDR2 SASEGT, per germline. V lost 5 bases, J lost 4 bases, and 5 bases stayed unmatched. The CDR3 DNA reads as TGTGCCAGCAGTAGGGAGGGCTGGTACGAGCAGTACTTC. It is translated as CASSREGWYEQYF.

The V gene is TRBV5-1, the J gene TRBJ1-5, with 7 bases fitting TRBD1. J lost 6 bases, V lost 4 bases, and 10 bases had no gene match. CDR1 is SGHRS and CDR2 is YFSETQ in the germline V gene. The CDR3 runs 15 residues. CDR3 amino acids: CASSRIPGQIQPQHF. CDR3 DNA: TGCGCCAGCAGCCGGATTCCGGGACAGATTCAGCCCCAGCATTTT.

This clonotype was counted a few times. The rearrangement links TRBV10-3 to TRBJ2-3, with D unclear. CDR1 is ENHRY and CDR2 is SYGVKD in the germline V gene. The CDR3 contains 12 residues. V lost 3 bases to trimming and J lost 5 bases, with 6 bases between them. The CDR3, as DNA: TGTGCCATCAGTGAAAATATAGATACGCAGTATTTT. It translates to CAISENIDTQYF.

The V and J genes are TRBV10-3 and TRBJ1-1, with D maybe TRBD1 (6 bases). Germline V CDR1 and CDR2: ENHRY, SYGVKD. Trimming removed 8 bases from V and 2 bases from J, with 12 bases in between. The CDR3 is 13 amino acids. CDR3 sequence (DNA): TGTGCCATCGTCCGGACAGCCAACACTGAAGCTTTCTTT. It codes for CAIVRTANTEAFF.

The V and J genes are TRBV6-2 or TRBV6-3 and TRBJ2-5; weak D call: TRBD2 (6 bases). Germline values: CDR1 MNHEY, CDR2 SVGEGT. Trimming cost V 2 bases and J 6 bases, with 13 bases left between them. There are 14 residues in the CDR3. In DNA, the CDR3 is TGTGCCAGCAGTTACCTCGGGAGATGGAAGACCCAGTACTTC. Translating it yields CASSYLGRWKTQYF.

The chain links TRBV7-2 to TRBJ2-7, with D perhaps matching TRBD2 (5 bases). Germline V gives CDR1 SGHTA, CDR2 FQGNSA. This CDR3 has 15 residues. V was shortened by 2 bases and J by 5 bases, with 16 bases between the two germline ends. The CDR3 DNA follows: TGTGCCAGCAGCTTATCTCGCAGGAGGTACCACGAGCAGTACTTC. This encodes CASSLSRRRYHEQYF.

This clonotype has only a few counts. This chain uses TRBV15 with TRBJ2-1; D is possibly TRBD2 (5 bases). The CDR3 spans 15 residues. V was clipped by 3 bases and J by 6 bases, with 15 bases between them. The germline V gene has CDR1 LNHNV and CDR2 YYDKDF (reference sequence). The CDR3 reads CATSRRAPWTNEQFF. The CDR3, as DNA: TGTGCCACCAGCAGGAGGGCCCCCTGGACCAATGAGCAGTTCTTC.

This chain's CDR3 is CATSDLSGGAGSYNEQFF. The CDR3 DNA is TGTGCCACCAGTGATTTGTCAGGGGGAGCGGGGTCCTACAATGAGCAGTTCTTC. The chain recombines TRBV24-1 with TRBJ2-1; D possibly matches TRBD1 or TRBD2 (7 bases each). The CDR3 loop spans 18 amino acids. CDR1 KGHDR and CDR2 SFDVKD come from the germline V gene. V was cut by 0 bases and J by 1 base, with 15 bases left in between.

This clonotype has a count of ten or more. The V and J genes are TRBV5-1 and TRBJ2-7, with 7 bases fitting TRBD1. After removal of 5 bases from V and 3 bases from J, the junction contained 5 bases not matched to a gene. The CDR3 spans 13 residues. CDR1 is SGHRS and CDR2 is YFSETQ in the germline V gene. CDR3: CASSSTGDYEQYF. In DNA, the CDR3 is TGCGCCAGCAGTTCCACAGGGGACTACGAGCAGTACTTC.

This sequence joins TRBV3-1 and TRBJ2-7; D gene ambiguous. The CDR3 sequence is 16 residues long. V was pared by 0 bases and J by 0 bases, with 12 bases between. The germline V gene encodes CDR1 LGHDT and CDR2 YNNKEL (reference sequence). The CDR3 DNA is TGTGCCAGCAGCCAAGAAATCCGGCTGGTCTCCTACGAGCAGTACTTC. Translation: CASSQEIRLVSYEQYF.

The chain employs TRBV2 and TRBJ2-1; 9 nucleotides match TRBD2. CDR1 and CDR2 from the germline V gene are SNHLY and FYNNEI. There are 14 residues in the CDR3. V dropped 11 bases and J dropped 1; count of bases not matched to a gene: 6. CDR3 residues: CAGSGLASYNEQFF. CDR3 in DNA: TGTGCCGGTTCGGGACTAGCTTCCTACAATGAGCAGTTCTTC.

This clonotype occurred a few times. The chain recombines TRBV11-2 with TRBJ2-1; 7 nucleotides line up with TRBD2. V lost 5 bases and J lost 0; bases outside the gene matches: 7. This CDR3 contains 16 residues. Germline lookup yields CDR1 SGHAT and CDR2 FQNNGV. The CDR3 loop reads CASSAGRVSSYNEQFF. CDR3 nucleotide sequence: TGTGCCAGCAGCGCTGGGAGGGTGAGCTCCTACAATGAGCAGTTCTTC.

This clonotype was picked up a small number of times. CDR3 DNA sequence: TGTGCCAGCAGTTACCAAGGCGTCCGGGTTGCCAACGTCCTGACTTTC. Protein product: CASSYQGVRVANVLTF. This sequence joins TRBV6-5 and TRBJ2-6; D not resolved. Per the germline V gene, CDR1 is MNHEY and CDR2 is SVGAGI. V shed 2 bases and J shed 7 bases, with 15 bases lying between them. The CDR3 is 16 amino acids.

The chain recombines TRBV7-2 with TRBJ2-7, with D possibly being TRBD2 (5 bases). Germline CDR1 SGHTA, CDR2 FQGNSA. This CDR3 comprises 13 residues. With 3 bases removed from V and 2 bases from J, the gap between germline ends came to 8 bases. The CDR3 reads CASSFPGTYEQYF. The CDR3 nucleotides are TGTGCCAGCAGCTTTCCGGGGACCTACGAGCAGTACTTC.

The chain has TRBV20-1 and TRBJ2-1, with D perhaps TRBD2 (7 bases). The germline V and J ends were trimmed by 2 bases and 6 bases, with 23 bases remaining between them. Germline V lookup: CDR1 DFQATT, CDR2 SNEGSKA (reference sequence). The CDR3 has 17 amino acids. The CDR3: CSARTLATGALLNEQFF. In DNA form, the CDR3 reads TGCAGTGCTAGAACACTAGCGACGGGGGCCCTCCTCAATGAGCAGTTCTTC.